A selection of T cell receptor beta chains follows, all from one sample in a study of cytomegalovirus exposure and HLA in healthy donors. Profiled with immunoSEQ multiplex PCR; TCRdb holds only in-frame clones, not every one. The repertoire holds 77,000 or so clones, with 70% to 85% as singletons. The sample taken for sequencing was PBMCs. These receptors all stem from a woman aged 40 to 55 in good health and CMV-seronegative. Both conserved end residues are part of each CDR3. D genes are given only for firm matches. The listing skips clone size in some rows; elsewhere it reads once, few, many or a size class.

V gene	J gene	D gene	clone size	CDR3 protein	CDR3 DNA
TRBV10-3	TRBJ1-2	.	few	CAISESQAANYGYTF	TGTGCCATCAGTGAGTCGCAGGCAGCTAACTATGGCTACACCTTC
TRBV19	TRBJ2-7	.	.	CASHPPGEGLNEQYF	TGTGCCAGTCACCCTCCCGGCGAGGGATTGAACGAGCAGTACTTC
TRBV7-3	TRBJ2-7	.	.	CASSLSPGYEQYF	TGTGCCAGCAGCTTATCCCCGGGCTACGAGCAGTACTTC
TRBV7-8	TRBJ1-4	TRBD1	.	CASSSQGQFNEKLFF	TGTGCCAGCAGCTCACAGGGACAGTTTAATGAAAAACTGTTTTTT
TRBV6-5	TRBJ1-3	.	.	CASSPGATGNTIYF	TGTGCCAGCAGCCCAGGGGCTACTGGAAACACCATATATTTT
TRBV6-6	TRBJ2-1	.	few	CASTLGYNEQFF	TGTGCCAGCACACTAGGGTACAATGAGCAGTTCTTC
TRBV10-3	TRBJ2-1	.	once	CAITGRGPYNEQFF	TGTGCCATCACTGGCAGGGGCCCCTACAATGAGCAGTTCTTC
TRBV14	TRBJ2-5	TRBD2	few	CASSQDIRTSVGGYQETQYF	TGTGCCAGCAGCCAAGATATACGGACTAGCGTGGGGGGGTACCAAGAGACCCAGTACTTC
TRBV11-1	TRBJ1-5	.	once	CASSTRGNQPQHF	TGTGCCAGCAGCACCCGGGGAAATCAGCCCCAGCATTTT
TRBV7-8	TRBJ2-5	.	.	CASSLVQPQETQYF	TGTGCCAGCAGCTTAGTACAGCCTCAAGAGACCCAGTACTTC
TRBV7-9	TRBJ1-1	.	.	CASSGTGTNTEAFF	TGTGCCAGCAGCGGCACAGGAACGAACACTGAAGCTTTCTTT
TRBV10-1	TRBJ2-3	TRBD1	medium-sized	CASSEKAQGAKDTQYF	TGCGCCAGCAGTGAGAAGGCCCAGGGGGCTAAAGATACGCAGTATTTT
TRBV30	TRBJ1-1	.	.	CAWGQEGLSGLEAFF	TGTGCCTGGGGCCAAGAGGGCCTCTCCGGGTTAGAAGCTTTCTTT
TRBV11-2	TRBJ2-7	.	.	CASSLDGLYEQYF	TGTGCCAGCAGCTTAGACGGTCTCTACGAGCAGTACTTC
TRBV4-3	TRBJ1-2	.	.	CASSPNEGPNYGYTF	TGCGCCAGCAGCCCCAATGAGGGCCCTAACTATGGCTACACCTTC
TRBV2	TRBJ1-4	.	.	CASSEEPGEKLFF	TGTGCCAGCAGTGAAGAACCGGGGGAAAAACTGTTTTTT
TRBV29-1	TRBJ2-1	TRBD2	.	CSVEGRSGIYNEQFF	TGCAGCGTTGAAGGTCGGAGCGGGATTTACAATGAGCAGTTCTTC
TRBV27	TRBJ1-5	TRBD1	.	CASSSLTQTGVSQPQHF	TGTGCCAGCAGTTCGTTAACCCAAACAGGGGTAAGTCAGCCCCAGCATTTT
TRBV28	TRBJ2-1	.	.	CASNGGRRGPNEQFF	TGTGCCAGCAACGGAGGGCGGAGGGGTCCCAATGAGCAGTTCTTC
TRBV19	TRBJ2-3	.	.	CASRNRADTQYF	TGTGCCAGTAGAAACAGGGCAGATACGCAGTATTTT
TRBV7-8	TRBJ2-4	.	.	CASSLGGGSIAKNIQYF	TGTGCCAGCAGCTTAGGAGGAGGGTCCATAGCCAAAAACATTCAGTACTTC
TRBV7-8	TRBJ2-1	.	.	CASSLGTGRGEQFF	TGTGCCAGCAGCTTAGGGACGGGGCGGGGTGAGCAGTTCTTC
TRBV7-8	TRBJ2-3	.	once	CASSPVVDTQYF	TGTGCCAGCAGCCCCGTAGTAGATACGCAGTATTTT
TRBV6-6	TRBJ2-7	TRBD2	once	CASRQTSGRSPYEQYF	TGTGCCAGCAGGCAAACTAGCGGGCGCTCCCCCTACGAGCAGTACTTC
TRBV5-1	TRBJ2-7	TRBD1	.	CASSFSQGAIYEQYF	TGCGCCAGCAGCTTCTCACAGGGGGCGATCTACGAGCAGTACTTC
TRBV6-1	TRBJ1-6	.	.	CASRAPGDSPLHF	TGTGCCAGCAGGGCCCCAGGGGATTCACCCCTCCACTTT
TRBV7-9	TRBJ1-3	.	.	CASSSRRVRPIYF	TGTGCCAGCAGCTCTAGGAGGGTTAGGCCCATATATTTT
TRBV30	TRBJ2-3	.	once	CAWSTVLGDTQYF	TGTGCCTGGAGCACCGTACTAGGGGATACGCAGTATTTT
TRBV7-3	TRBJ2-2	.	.	CASSPSPPGVTGELFF	TGTGCCAGCAGCCCCTCACCCCCAGGGGTCACCGGGGAGCTGTTTTTT
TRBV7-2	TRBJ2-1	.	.	CASSMPRSGPWFF	TGTGCCAGCAGCATGCCCCGGAGCGGTCCTTGGTTCTTC
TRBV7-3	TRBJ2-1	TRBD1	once	CASSLSGLGQGGLSYNEQFF	TGTGCCAGCAGCTTAAGCGGTTTGGGACAGGGGGGACTTTCCTACAATGAGCAGTTCTTC
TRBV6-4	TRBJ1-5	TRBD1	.	CASSETGGEQPQHF	TGTGCCAGCAGCGAGACAGGGGGGGAGCAGCCCCAGCATTTT
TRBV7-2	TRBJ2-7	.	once	CASSLTPTETYEQYF	TGTGCCAGCAGCTTAACCCCGACAGAGACCTACGAGCAGTACTTC